What follows are 15 T cell receptor beta chains derived from one specimen sequenced in a study of cytomegalovirus exposure and HLA in healthy donors (dated by TCRdb to about 2017). Receptor amplification or capture employed the immunoSEQ multiplex PCR assay. A mixture of 60 forward primers for TCR Vbeta segments and 13 reverse primers for TCR Jbeta segments was used in the multiplex PCR. TCRdb re-hosts the immuneACCESS table, in-frame sequences only. Its copies lack some clones; in the studies checked, an unresolved V gene accounts for under half of them, and the cause for the rest is not known. The sample table shows 95,000 to 150,000 clones, and 65% to 80% are seen once. The ten largest clones represent around 13% of the sample. Sequences were obtained from PBMCs. Every receptor here comes from a woman in her sixties or seventies in good health and CMV-seropositive.

On this clone: The CDR3 does not close with the conserved phenylalanine or tryptophan, likely indicating a read error. It is unclear where the CDR3 begins or ends on the DNA, so no DNA is shown, and the CDR3 is as TCRdb lists it. The gene calls are TRBV5-6 and TRBJ1-1. Germline assignment: CDR1 SGHDT and CDR2 YYEEEE. The CDR3 is made up of 13 amino acids, end residues included. CDR3 loop: CASSWGRVLSPSR.

The chain recombines TRBV4-1 with TRBJ2-3, with 10 bases fitting TRBD1. The germline gives CDR1 MGHRA, CDR2 YSYEKL. With V trimmed by 5 bases and J by 2 bases, 1 base remained unmatched. The CDR3 loop spans 14 amino acids. In DNA form, the CDR3 reads TGCGCCAGCAGCGGGACAGGGGCCACAGATACGCAGTATTTT. This sequence encodes CASSGTGATDTQYF.

This rearrangement joins TRBV7-7 to TRBJ2-5; 8 nucleotides match TRBD2. V lost 1 base, J lost 4 bases, and 5 bases stayed unmatched. The CDR3 loop spans 15 amino acids. In germline, CDR1 is SSHAT, CDR2 FNYEAQ (reference sequence). The CDR3 coding sequence is TGTGCCAGCAGCTTAGGGGGGACTAGGCGAGAGACCCAGTACTTC. Protein product: CASSLGGTRRETQYF.

V usage is TRBV27 and J usage is TRBJ2-4; D possibly corresponds to TRBD1 (5 bases). Germline CDR1 reads MNHEY; CDR2 reads SMNVEV (reference sequence). The V end lost 2 bases, the J end lost 6 bases, and 8 bases lay between the germline ends. This CDR3 has 13 amino acids. CDR3 region: CASSLGHSNIQYF. CDR3 DNA: TGTGCCAGCAGTTTAGGACACTCAAACATTCAGTACTTC.

The V and J genes are TRBV30 and TRBJ2-2; tentative D call: TRBD2 (6 bases). CDR3 length: 13 amino acids. The V end lost 4 bases, the J end lost 6 bases, and 12 bases lay between the germline ends. Germline V gene lookup returns CDR1 GTSNPN and CDR2 SVGIG (reference sequence). The CDR3 sequence is CAWTYGSPGELFF. The CDR3 nucleotides read TGTGCCTGGACCTACGGGAGTCCCGGGGAGCTGTTTTTT.

This clone appeared a single time. The J gene is TRBJ1-2, the V gene TRBV9; 10 bases map to TRBD1. Germline CDR1 and CDR2: SGDLS and YYNGEE. The length of the CDR3 is 15 residues. V was clipped by 5 bases and J by 6 bases; unmatched bases: 10. The CDR3 reads CASSGQGVVFHGYTF. The CDR3 DNA reads TGTGCCAGCAGTGGACAGGGGGTCGTTTTTCATGGCTACACCTTC. The whole variable domain, remainder taken from reference TRBV9 and TRBJ1-2, is DSGVTQTPKHLITATGQRVTLRCSPRSGDLSVYWYQQSLDQGLQFLIQYYNGEERAKGNILERFSAQQFPDLHSELNLSSLELGDSALYFCASSGQGVVFHGYTFGSGTRLTVV.

A single count supports this clone. The rearrangement joins TRBV11-2 to TRBJ1-3; D is undetermined. Germline values: CDR1 SGHAT, CDR2 FQNNGV. The CDR3 has 14 amino acids. Trimming cost V 5 bases and J 0 bases, with 8 bases left between them. As DNA, the CDR3 is TGTGCCAGCAGCGAGGGTCACTCTGGAAACACCATATATTTT. Amino acids: CASSEGHSGNTIYF. Full variable domain (missing parts from reference TRBV11-2 and TRBJ1-3): EAGVAQSPRYKIIEKRQSVAFWCNPISGHATLYWYQQILGQGPKLLIQFQNNGVVDDSQLPKDRFSAERLKGVDSTLKIQPAKLEDSAVYLCASSEGHSGNTIYFGEGSWLTVV.

The V call is TRBV21-1, the J call TRBJ2-1; the DNA was not compared with TRBD1, the D call given in the table. TRBV21-1 is described as a pseudogene. The CDR3 is 17 residues long. CDR3 coding DNA: TGTGCCAGCAGCGCACTACAGGGCCCTGAGGGGGACAATGAGCAGTTCTTC. Translation gives CASSALQGPEGDNEQFF.

The rearrangement joins TRBV10-2 to TRBJ1-4; 9 bases are shared with TRBD1. V was clipped by 0 bases and J by 6 bases; unmatched bases: 5. Germline CDR1 is WSHSY and CDR2 is SAAADI. The CDR3 totals 16 residues. CDR3: CASSESMTGGDEKLFF. As DNA, the CDR3 is TGCGCCAGCAGTGAGTCGATGACAGGGGGGGATGAAAAACTGTTTTTT.

This clone has a handful of counts. J is TRBJ2-2 and V is TRBV6-5, with D uncertain. V lost 4 bases and J 5 bases, leaving 8 bases between the germline ends. The CDR3 loop spans 13 amino acids. CDR1 and CDR2 (germline): MNHEY, SVGAGI. The CDR3 sequence is CASSLTWTGELFF. CDR3 DNA sequence: TGTGCCAGCAGTTTAACATGGACCGGGGAGCTGTTTTTT.

In this sample, this clone turned up a few times. The V and J genes are TRBV5-6 and TRBJ2-3, with D unclear. The V end was cut by 3 bases, the J end by 0 bases, with 14 bases between. CDR1 and CDR2 from the germline V gene are SGHDT and YYEEEE. This CDR3 has 16 residues. The CDR3 nucleotides read TGTGCCAGCAGCTCCCAACTCCTTTTGAGCACAGATACGCAGTATTTT. Translating gives CASSSQLLLSTDTQYF.

The chain is built from TRBV27 and TRBJ1-5, with TRBD1 as a possible D gene (5 bases). Germline V gives CDR1 MNHEY, CDR2 SMNVEV (reference sequence). The V end was cut by 9 bases, the J end by 0 bases, with 21 bases between. This CDR3 has 17 residues. DNA for the CDR3: TGTGCCAGTCAAAGGACACGTTCATTTAATAGCAATCAGCCCCAGCATTTT. Its translation is CASQRTRSFNSNQPQHF.

The V call is TRBV11-2, the J call TRBJ1-5; D possibly corresponds to TRBD1 (6 bases). Germline lookup yields CDR1 SGHAT and CDR2 FQNNGV. The CDR3 runs to 15 residues. Between the trimmed V and J ends, which lost 1 base and 4 bases, there was a span of 11 bases. The CDR3 loop is CASSLGQALNQPQHF. The CDR3 coding sequence is TGTGCCAGCAGCTTAGGACAGGCGCTGAATCAGCCCCAGCATTTT.

The chain has TRBV7-9 and TRBJ1-3, with 8 bases that match TRBD1. V was pared by 5 bases and J by 1 base, with 10 bases of the junction left unmatched. CDR3 length equals 17 residues. The germline gives CDR1 SEHNR, CDR2 FQNEAQ (reference sequence). CDR3 residues: CASSPPTGVVSGNTIYF. The CDR3 region has the DNA TGTGCCAGCAGCCCTCCGACAGGGGTAGTATCTGGAAACACCATATATTTT.

This chain uses TRBV30 with TRBJ2-7; 7 nucleotides match TRBD2. The CDR3 sequence is 16 residues long. V gave up 0 bases and J gave up 2 bases; unmatched junction bases: 10. CDR1 GTSNPN and CDR2 SVGIG come from the germline V gene (reference sequence). The CDR3 sequence: CAWSVRVGGVAYEQYF. CDR3 nucleotides: TGTGCCTGGAGTGTAAGGGTTGGGGGGGTTGCCTACGAGCAGTACTTC.